This is a list of T cell receptor beta chains from one sample in a study of blood T cell repertoires in COVID-19. Here immunoSEQ multiplex PCR was the method, and the copy in TCRdb shows in-frame clones only, minus some. The table includes 150,000 to 200,000 clones, about 82% detected once. The material sequenced was peripheral blood. All receptors come from a woman aged 25-40 years with acute or convalescent COVID-19. The CDR3 runs from the conserved cysteine through the conserved F or W. D genes are given only for firm matches. Size is stated for part of the rows, as once, few or many counts, or as a class when the clone is expanded.

size: .; J: TRBJ1-2; V: TRBV28; D: .; CDR3: CASSPSRVFFGYTF; DNA: TGTGCCAGCAGTCCGAGCAGGGTGTTTTTTGGCTACACCTTC
size: .; J: TRBJ1-2; V: TRBV12-3/TRBV12-4; D: .; CDR3: CASRTGIGGYTF; DNA: TGTGCCAGCAGAACAGGGATCGGGGGCTACACCTTC
size: .; J: TRBJ2-1; V: TRBV5-1; D: TRBD1; CDR3: CASSLAGQAYEQFF; DNA: TGCGCCAGCAGCTTGGCGGGACAGGCTTATGAGCAGTTCTTC
size: .; J: TRBJ1-4; V: TRBV7-6; D: TRBD1; CDR3: CASSVNQGGGEKLFF; DNA: TGTGCCAGCAGCGTAAACCAAGGGGGCGGTGAAAAACTGTTTTTT
size: .; J: TRBJ1-2; V: TRBV28; D: .; CDR3: CASSLVGRVRYTF; DNA: TGTGCCAGCAGTTTAGTGGGCAGGGTACGCTACACCTTC
size: .; J: TRBJ2-5; V: TRBV5-6; D: .; CDR3: CASSLSSQETQYF; DNA: TGTGCCAGCAGCTTGTCCAGCCAAGAGACCCAGTACTTC
size: .; J: TRBJ1-6; V: TRBV7-2; D: TRBD1; CDR3: CASSLFGTGANSPLHF; DNA: TGTGCCAGCAGCTTATTTGGGACAGGGGCCAATTCACCCCTCCACTTT
size: .; J: TRBJ1-3; V: TRBV30; D: .; CDR3: CAWSGPGNTIYF; DNA: TGTGCCTGGAGCGGTCCTGGAAACACCATATATTTT
size: .; J: TRBJ1-2; V: TRBV27; D: .; CDR3: CASSLNRFFSGYTF; DNA: TGTGCCAGCAGTCTTAACAGATTCTTCAGCGGCTACACCTTC
size: .; J: TRBJ2-6; V: TRBV2; D: .; CDR3: CASRPGQGSSGANVLTF; DNA: TGTGCCAGCAGGCCGGGACAAGGGAGCTCTGGGGCCAACGTCCTGACTTTC
size: .; J: TRBJ1-1; V: TRBV28; D: .; CDR3: CASRLPTGWDTEAFF; DNA: TGTGCCAGCAGACTCCCGACAGGTTGGGACACTGAAGCTTTCTTT
size: many; J: TRBJ1-5; V: TRBV2; D: .; CDR3: CASSTGGAGQPQHF; DNA: TGTGCCAGCAGTACGGGGGGGGCGGGTCAGCCCCAGCATTTT
size: .; J: TRBJ1-1; V: TRBV2; D: .; CDR3: CASRYGGNTEAFF; DNA: TGTGCCAGCAGGTACGGGGGGAACACTGAAGCTTTCTTT
size: .; J: TRBJ1-1; V: TRBV5-5; D: TRBD1; CDR3: CASSGGQWNTEAFF; DNA: TGTGCCAGCAGCGGGGGACAGTGGAACACTGAAGCTTTCTTT
size: .; J: TRBJ1-2; V: TRBV7-2; D: .; CDR3: CASSLDLGLGGYTF; DNA: TGTGCCAGCAGCTTAGATCTGGGCCTCGGTGGCTACACCTTC
size: once; J: TRBJ1-5; V: TRBV2; D: .; CDR3: CASTVLSNQPQHF; DNA: TGTGCCAGCACGGTCCTTAGCAATCAGCCCCAGCATTTT
size: .; J: TRBJ1-5; V: TRBV28; D: TRBD1; CDR3: CASSIGQVNQPQHF; DNA: TGTGCCAGCAGTATCGGACAGGTCAATCAGCCCCAGCATTTT
size: .; J: TRBJ1-4; V: TRBV2; D: .; CDR3: CASSLREKLFF; DNA: TGTGCCAGCAGCCTAAGAGAAAAACTGTTTTTT
size: .; J: TRBJ1-1; V: TRBV2; D: TRBD1; CDR3: CASSENRGGPAEAFF; DNA: TGTGCCAGCAGTGAAAACAGGGGGGGGCCCGCTGAAGCTTTCTTT
size: .; J: TRBJ2-5; V: TRBV27; D: .; CDR3: CASSPVWRQETQYF; DNA: TGTGCCAGCAGCCCCGTCTGGAGGCAAGAGACCCAGTACTTC
size: .; J: TRBJ2-5; V: TRBV5-4; D: TRBD2; CDR3: CASSNARGGRRETQYF; DNA: TGTGCCAGCAGCAACGCCCGGGGGGGGCGTAGAGAGACCCAGTACTTC
size: many; J: TRBJ2-7; V: TRBV21-1; D: .; CDR3: CASRGSGGNYEQYF; DNA: TGTGCCAGCAGGGGTTCAGGGGGTAACTACGAGCAGTACTTC
size: .; J: TRBJ2-1; V: TRBV27; D: .; CDR3: CASSLLASGQKYNEQFF; DNA: TGTGCCAGCAGTTTGCTCGCATCCGGACAGAAATACAATGAGCAGTTCTTC
size: .; J: TRBJ1-5; V: TRBV15; D: .; CDR3: CATSRDRGSNQPQHF; DNA: TGTGCCACCAGCAGAGACCGAGGGAGCAATCAGCCCCAGCATTTT
size: .; J: TRBJ1-4; V: TRBV5-4; D: TRBD1; CDR3: CASRLAGTAPEKLFF; DNA: TGTGCCAGCAGGCTCGCCGGGACAGCACCTGAAAAACTGTTTTTT
size: .; J: TRBJ1-2; V: TRBV1; D: .; CDR3: CTSSRQANYGYTF; DNA: TGCACCAGCAGCCGACAGGCTAACTATGGCTACACCTTC
size: .; J: TRBJ1-1; V: TRBV9; D: .; CDR3: CASSGGLPNTEAFF; DNA: TGTGCCAGCAGCGGTGGACTGCCGAACACTGAAGCTTTCTTT
size: once; J: TRBJ2-7; V: TRBV5-1; D: TRBD1; CDR3: CASSLAGTGTYEQYF; DNA: TGCGCCAGCAGCTTGGCAGGGACAGGGACCTACGAGCAGTACTTC
size: .; J: TRBJ1-5; V: TRBV3-1/TRBV3-2; D: TRBD1; CDR3: CASSQGQSNQPQHF; DNA: TGTGCCAGCAGCCAGGGACAGTCCAATCAGCCCCAGCATTTT
size: many; J: TRBJ2-4; V: TRBV27; D: TRBD1; CDR3: CASRALTGHKEAKNIQYF; DNA: TGTGCCAGCAGGGCCCTGACAGGGCATAAAGAAGCCAAAAACATTCAGTACTTC
size: .; J: TRBJ2-6; V: TRBV10-3; D: .; CDR3: CAISESKSWSGANVLTF; DNA: TGTGCCATCAGTGAGTCGAAGAGTTGGTCTGGGGCCAACGTCCTGACTTTC
size: .; J: TRBJ2-3; V: TRBV18; D: .; CDR3: CASSPQGHLKTDTQYF; DNA: TGTGCCAGCTCACCCCAGGGACACCTGAAAACAGATACGCAGTATTTT
size: .; J: TRBJ1-6; V: TRBV5-6; D: .; CDR3: CASSFAGNGSPLHF; DNA: TGTGCCAGCAGCTTCGCAGGGAACGGTTCACCCCTCCACTTT
size: .; J: TRBJ1-1; V: TRBV3-1/TRBV3-2; D: .; CDR3: CASSQAGARAAFF; DNA: TGTGCCAGCAGCCAAGCTGGGGCCAGGGCGGCTTTCTTT
size: .; J: TRBJ1-1; V: TRBV5-4; D: .; CDR3: CASSSGEGAVAFF; DNA: TGTGCCAGCAGCTCCGGGGAGGGTGCGGTAGCTTTCTTT
size: .; J: TRBJ1-5; V: TRBV7-8; D: .; CDR3: CASSTETVPNQPQHF; DNA: TGTGCCAGCAGCACGGAGACAGTCCCCAATCAGCCCCAGCATTTT